This T cell receptor (beta chain) was recorded in a study of blood T cell repertoires in COVID-19 (dated by TCRdb to 2020 to 2021). Study-wide context: The collaborator samples originated in the United States, Italy and Spain and spanned the acute and convalescent phases of COVID-19. HLA class I and class II types, where available, came from metadata supplied by the sample provider rather than from assay-based typing. The prospective study material was composed of cDNA or gDNA derived from T cells, B-cell-depleted T cells, or PBMCs. Subjects who had been exposed to COVID-19, were actively infected with it, or had recovered from it provided the deeply sampled blood TCRbeta repertoires that made up the dataset. A freely available public database, intended as a resource for researchers studying the immune response to SARS-CoV-2, is where the repertoires were released. Sample metadata almost always included a de-identified subject ID, COVID-19 status, age in years and sex. Samples came from the ongoing ImmuneRACE study (first 160 participants) plus 1,254 subjects from 6 global collaborators. The paper's findings and limits, for the study overall: The amount of clinical and demographic metadata varied by source and participant and was provided uncurated.

The CDR3 contains 12 residues, cysteine and phenylalanine counted. Here the CDR3 DNA is all that survives: 36 bases in frame from base 1. CDR1 SQVTM and CDR2 ANQGSEA were looked up in the germline V gene. The junction carries 7 bases between V and J, which are trimmed by 1 base and 4 bases respectively. To note about this clone: Its antigen is unknown. Base qualities were left out, and no much larger clone turns up one base away.

The collaborating institutions used their own protocols to collect whole blood in K2EDTA tubes. Collaborator samples were shipped for TCRbeta analysis as frozen whole blood, isolated PBMCs, or DNA extracted from either sample type. TCRbeta CDR3 regions were amplified from genomic DNA by means of the immunoSEQ Assay, a bias-controlled multiplex PCR. The authors' analysis ran thus. The number of nucleated cells in each sample was estimated from the amplification of reference gene primers within the assay. To quantify the absolute abundance of each unique TCRbeta CDR3 rearrangement, sequence reads were collapsed and filtered. For each sample, productive Simpson clonality was calculated as the square root of Simpson's diversity index over productive rearrangements. TCRdb carries this immuneACCESS record with in-frame sequences only. Its versions omit some clonotypes, under half of them owing to an unresolved V gene in the studies checked, with the rest unexplained. V and J calls and clone size come straight from that table; D and trimming were deduced from the DNA. Recorded for this sample are some 190,000 clones; around 85% of them occurred a single time. The ten largest make up 9.5% to 13% of the sample.

Sequencing was done on a sample of peripheral blood. The clonotype originates from a human donor with active or convalescent COVID-19. The donor label of this sample is uncertain. In this chain, TRBV29-1 is recombined with TRBJ1-2; no D segment can be confidently identified. The sequence in DNA is TGCAGCGTTGAAGCTAGATCCTATGGCTACACCTTC. Translation gives CSVEARSYGYTF.